The clone carrying this T cell receptor (beta chain) was seen only once. The source of the sample is a study of CD8 T cells in Susac syndrome. With random hexamers, reverse transcription was performed on about 0.5 to 1 ug of RNA. A single record per CDR3 protein comes from TCRdb applying MiXCR to the immunoSEQ multiplex PCR reads. The sample has about 180,000 distinct CDR3 sequences; about 95% are singletons. Sample: CD8+ T cells from PBMCs. The receptor was isolated from a human donor with multiple sclerosis.

The CDR3 loop reads CASSPTGSGELFF. The CDR3 nucleotides are TGTGCCAGCAGTCCTACAGGGTCCGGGGAGCTGTTTTTT. J is TRBJ2-2 and V is TRBV5-6, with D maybe TRBD1 (6 bases). V lost 5 bases to trimming and J lost 6 bases, with 11 bases between them. CDR1 and CDR2 from the germline V gene are SGHDT and YYEEEE. The CDR3 is 13 residues long.